The T cell receptor beta chain described here comes from a study of CXCR3-negative and CXCR3-positive naive CD8 T cells. General study points: TRB CDR3s of CXCR3-positive naive cells were more hydrophobic than those of CXCR3-negative naive cells. The majority of assays used fresh PBMCs, and CXCR3 expression partially decreased after cryopreservation.

The CDR3 sequence is 11 residues long. The germline V gene has CDR1 SQVTM and CDR2 ANQGSEA. For this clonotype: The antigen remains undetermined.

TRB cDNA was prepared as libraries by UMI-labeled 5' RACE. TCRdb re-called the 5' RACE reads; one entry per CDR3 protein, DNA not given. The listing records about 110,000 distinct CDR3 sequences. The material sequenced was naive CXCR3+ CD8+ T cells from blood. Subset indicated: CD45RO-CCR7+CD27+CD95- naive CD8+ T cells expressing CXCR3 (TNR3+). The TCR originated in a human donor in good health. Some clones in this sample may be carry-over from other donors' samples. The chain links TRBV29-1 to TRBJ2-5; TCRdb designates TRBD1, a call that cannot be tested without DNA. CDR3 protein: CSVERGETQYF.